This TCR beta chain was identified during a study of T cells in Graves' hyperthyroidism and ophthalmopathy. Graves' hyperthyroidism showing no ophthalmopathy progression within 18 months was considered stable. From approximately 9.5 ml of fresh peripheral blood, PBMCs were isolated. This clonotype was recorded many times. Its specificity is not known. Amplified TCR beta CDR3 regions derived from RNA transcripts. The HTBI primer set served for first-round RT-PCR of the TCR CDR3. TCRdb fed the multiplex PCR reads into MiXCR, producing one record per CDR3 protein. The sample yields some 400,000 distinct CDR3 sequences, 19% seen once. Germline V gene data show CDR1 as SGHDT and CDR2 as YYEEEE. V shed 0 bases and J shed 5 bases, with 11 bases lying between them. The CDR3 runs to 14 residues. General observations from the study: Most clonotypes that expanded in the thyroid above 0.001 also showed up in blood.

The clonotype was recovered from a woman aged 18-35 years with Graves' hyperthyroidism. Input material: blood. V is TRBV5-6 and J is TRBJ1-1; D is unclear. In DNA, the CDR3 is TGTGCCAGCAGCTTGGGGATTAAAAGGACTGAAGCTTTCTTT. It codes for CASSLGIKRTEAFF.